This is a list of T cell receptor beta chains from one sample in a study of blood T cells in healthy people across ages. Each CDR3 protein gets one entry after TCRdb re-called the 5' RACE reads with MiXCR. The table shows about 670,000 distinct CDR3 sequences, with roughly 43% occurring only once. Sequenced sample: blood. All receptors come from an elderly man in good health. The CDR3 runs from the conserved cysteine through the conserved F or W. A D gene is named only where the DNA matches it firmly. Not all rows give a size; the values are once, few, many and, for expanded clones, a class.

d_gene	j_gene	v_gene	abundance	CDR3nt	CDR3aa
-	TRBJ2-1	TRBV6-1	-	TGTGCCAGCGGGATAGACTCTCTCCCTGCGAAAGAGCAGTTCTTC	CASGIDSLPAKEQFF
TRBD1	TRBJ2-7	TRBV27	-	TGTGCCAGCAGTGGCCGGGACAGGGTCTTCGATGAGCAGTACTTC	CASSGRDRVFDEQYF
TRBD2	TRBJ2-7	TRBV12-3/TRBV12-4	-	TGTGCCAGCGGGCGACTAGCGGGCCTCGAGCAGTACTTC	CASGRLAGLEQYF
-	TRBJ2-1	TRBV6-5	few	TGTGCCAGCAGTTACTCGAGGGAGTCTCCCACCTCTAAGCAGTTCTTC	CASSYSRESPTSKQFF
-	TRBJ1-2	TRBV3-1	-	TGTGCCAGCAGCCAAGATTTGGTGGGTAAAGTTGGCTACACCTTC	CASSQDLVGKVGYTF
-	TRBJ2-5	TRBV10-3	many	TGTGCCATCAGTGAATCGGGGGAACAGACCCAGTACTTC	CAISESGEQTQYF
-	TRBJ2-1	TRBV7-9	-	TGTGCCAGCAGCCCCGGCGGACTCCTCGGCAATGAGCAGTTCTTC	CASSPGGLLGNEQFF
TRBD2	TRBJ2-3	TRBV7-2	few	TGTGCCAGCAGCTTAACAGCGGGGACAGATACGCAGTATTTT	CASSLTAGTDTQYF
TRBD2	TRBJ2-7	TRBV7-3	-	TGTGCCAGCAGCTTAACGGCACTAGCGGGTGGCAATGAGCAGTACTTC	CASSLTALAGGNEQYF
-	TRBJ2-1	TRBV5-5	-	TGTGCCAGCAGCCCGTATACAGGGTACAATGAGCAGTTCTTC	CASSPYTGYNEQFF
TRBD1	TRBJ2-5	TRBV7-2	few	TGTGCCAGCACTCGGACCAGGGGGCCGGAGGCCCAGTACTTC	CASTRTRGPEAQYF